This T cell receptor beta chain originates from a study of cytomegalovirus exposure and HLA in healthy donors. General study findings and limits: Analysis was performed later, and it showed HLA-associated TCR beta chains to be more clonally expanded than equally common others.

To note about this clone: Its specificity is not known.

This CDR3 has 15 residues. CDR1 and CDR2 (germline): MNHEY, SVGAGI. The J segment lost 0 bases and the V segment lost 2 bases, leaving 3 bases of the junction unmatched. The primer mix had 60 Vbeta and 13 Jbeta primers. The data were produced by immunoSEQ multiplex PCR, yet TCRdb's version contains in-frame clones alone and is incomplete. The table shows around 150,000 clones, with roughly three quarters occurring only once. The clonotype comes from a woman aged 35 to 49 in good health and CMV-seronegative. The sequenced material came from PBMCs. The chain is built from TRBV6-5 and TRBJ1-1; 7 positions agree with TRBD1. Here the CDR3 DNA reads TGTGCCAGCAGTTACCGGGGACAGCTGAACACTGAAGCTTTCTTT. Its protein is CASSYRGQLNTEAFF.